These T cell receptor beta chains were read from a single sample in a study of T cells after yellow fever vaccination. TCRdb used MiXCR to reprocess the 5' RACE reads, holding one entry per CDR3 protein. The table has some 300,000 distinct CDR3 sequences, roughly 9% seen once. The sequences come from CD4+ T cells sorted from PBMCs, collected 5 days after the yellow fever booster vaccination. The receptors here all came from a man aged 18 to 35 who received the YFV17D yellow fever vaccine. Each CDR3 is given with its conserved first and last residue. The D gene is left open where the match is weak. Clone sizes are given selectively: once, few, many, or a class where the clone is expanded.

d_call: TRBD2; j_call: TRBJ2-3; clone_size: .; v_call: TRBV9; cdr3_nt: TGTGCCAGCAGCCGGGCTAGCGGCACCACAGATACGCAGTATTTT; cdr3_aa: CASSRASGTTDTQYF
d_call: .; j_call: TRBJ1-3; clone_size: .; v_call: TRBV9; cdr3_nt: TGTGCCAGCAGCACTCGGGAGGGTGGAAACACCATATATTTT; cdr3_aa: CASSTREGGNTIYF
d_call: TRBD1; j_call: TRBJ1-6; clone_size: few; v_call: TRBV6-1; cdr3_nt: TGTGCCAGCAGCCGGGACAGGTCAAATTCACCCCTCCACTTT; cdr3_aa: CASSRDRSNSPLHF
d_call: TRBD2; j_call: TRBJ2-4; clone_size: many; v_call: TRBV3-1; cdr3_nt: TGTGCCAGCAGCTTCATAGCGGGCGGAAACATTCAGTACTTC; cdr3_aa: CASSFIAGGNIQYF
d_call: TRBD1; j_call: TRBJ1-2; clone_size: .; v_call: TRBV10-3; cdr3_nt: TGTGCCACGACAGGGGTCCCTAACTATGGCTACACCTTC; cdr3_aa: CATTGVPNYGYTF
d_call: TRBD2; j_call: TRBJ2-5; clone_size: few; v_call: TRBV20-1; cdr3_nt: TGCAGTGCTAGAGATCGTCGGCGGGGGGAGACCCAGTACTTC; cdr3_aa: CSARDRRRGETQYF
d_call: .; j_call: TRBJ2-2; clone_size: .; v_call: TRBV3-1; cdr3_nt: TGTGCCAGCTGGTCTGGAGGGCCCGGGGAGCTGTTTTTT; cdr3_aa: CASWSGGPGELFF
d_call: .; j_call: TRBJ2-1; clone_size: few; v_call: TRBV18; cdr3_nt: TGTGCCAGCTCACCACCGGAGGGGGAGCAGTTCTTC; cdr3_aa: CASSPPEGEQFF
d_call: .; j_call: TRBJ2-7; clone_size: many; v_call: TRBV11-2; cdr3_nt: TGTGCCAGCAGCCCGAGGGGAGCCCTTAGCTCCTACGAGCAGTACTTC; cdr3_aa: CASSPRGALSSYEQYF
d_call: TRBD1; j_call: TRBJ1-6; clone_size: many; v_call: TRBV12-3/TRBV12-4; cdr3_nt: TGTGCCAGCAGTTTCGTTTTTGGGCAGGGGGGAAATTCACCCCTCCACTTT; cdr3_aa: CASSFVFGQGGNSPLHF
d_call: .; j_call: TRBJ2-7; clone_size: .; v_call: TRBV7-2; cdr3_nt: TGTGCCAGCAGCACCCAGCCTGACAGACTCTACGAGCAGTACTTC; cdr3_aa: CASSTQPDRLYEQYF
d_call: .; j_call: TRBJ1-1; clone_size: .; v_call: TRBV11-2; cdr3_nt: TGTGCCAGCAGCTTAGCCCGGACAGAAACCGAAGCTTTCTTT; cdr3_aa: CASSLARTETEAFF
d_call: .; j_call: TRBJ1-1; clone_size: .; v_call: TRBV2; cdr3_nt: TGTGCCAGCAGTGAGGGGACAAGACCGAACACTGAAGCTTTCTTT; cdr3_aa: CASSEGTRPNTEAFF
d_call: .; j_call: TRBJ2-5; clone_size: many; v_call: TRBV3-1; cdr3_nt: TGTGCCAGCAGCCAAGGGCCGACCCAGTACTTC; cdr3_aa: CASSQGPTQYF
d_call: .; j_call: TRBJ2-3; clone_size: .; v_call: TRBV12-3/TRBV12-4; cdr3_nt: TGTGCCAGCAGAACCGGGACGAGCACAGATACGCAGTATTTT; cdr3_aa: CASRTGTSTDTQYF
d_call: .; j_call: TRBJ1-5; clone_size: few; v_call: TRBV4-1; cdr3_nt: TGCGCCAGCAGCCAAGCTACGGGGAATCAGCCCCAGCATTTT; cdr3_aa: CASSQATGNQPQHF
d_call: .; j_call: TRBJ2-4; clone_size: .; v_call: TRBV19; cdr3_nt: TGTGCCAGTAGTATTAGTCCCCACGTTCAGTACTTC; cdr3_aa: CASSISPHVQYF
d_call: .; j_call: TRBJ1-3; clone_size: many; v_call: TRBV20-1; cdr3_nt: TGCAGTGCCTCCAAGGGCAGGGCTGACACCATATATTTT; cdr3_aa: CSASKGRADTIYF
d_call: TRBD1; j_call: TRBJ1-2; clone_size: .; v_call: TRBV7-3; cdr3_nt: TGTGCCAGCAGCCCCGGGACAGGGGAAGGTGGCTACACCTTC; cdr3_aa: CASSPGTGEGGYTF
d_call: .; j_call: TRBJ1-4; clone_size: .; v_call: TRBV6-6; cdr3_nt: TGTGCCAGCAGTAACCAGGGTGCCACTAATGAAAAACTGTTTTTT; cdr3_aa: CASSNQGATNEKLFF
d_call: .; j_call: TRBJ2-7; clone_size: .; v_call: TRBV6-6; cdr3_nt: TGTGCCAGCACTCGAACGGAGGGGGAGTACGAGCAGTACTTC; cdr3_aa: CASTRTEGEYEQYF
d_call: .; j_call: TRBJ2-5; clone_size: many; v_call: TRBV5-1; cdr3_nt: TGCGCCAGCAGCTTCCCAGGGCAAGAGACCCAGTACTTC; cdr3_aa: CASSFPGQETQYF
d_call: .; j_call: TRBJ1-2; clone_size: .; v_call: TRBV7-2; cdr3_nt: TGTGCCAGCAGCTTAGCGCACCAGGGGCGGTTCTATGGCTACACCTTC; cdr3_aa: CASSLAHQGRFYGYTF
d_call: .; j_call: TRBJ1-2; clone_size: few; v_call: TRBV5-6; cdr3_nt: TGTGCCAGCAGCTCTGGGGTGCCTTATGGCTACACCTTC; cdr3_aa: CASSSGVPYGYTF
d_call: TRBD2; j_call: TRBJ2-5; clone_size: .; v_call: TRBV6-5; cdr3_nt: TGTGCCAGCAGTCGAACTACTAGCGGGGGGGCACAAGAGACCCAGTACTTC; cdr3_aa: CASSRTTSGGAQETQYF
d_call: .; j_call: TRBJ1-1; clone_size: .; v_call: TRBV7-2; cdr3_nt: TGTGCCAGCAGCTTGGGCGGCGGGGGCGCCTCAGCTTTCTTT; cdr3_aa: CASSLGGGGASAFF
d_call: .; j_call: TRBJ2-3; clone_size: many; v_call: TRBV12-3/TRBV12-4; cdr3_nt: TGTGCCAGCAGTTTTTTTCTGGACACAGATACGCAGTATTTT; cdr3_aa: CASSFFLDTDTQYF
d_call: TRBD1; j_call: TRBJ1-2; clone_size: .; v_call: TRBV6-1; cdr3_nt: TGTGCCAGCAGACCCACAGGGGTAGGCGGCTACACCTTC; cdr3_aa: CASRPTGVGGYTF
d_call: .; j_call: TRBJ1-1; clone_size: many; v_call: TRBV4-2; cdr3_nt: TGTGCCAGCAGCCAAGATGGGCGCGGAGCTTTCTTT; cdr3_aa: CASSQDGRGAFF
d_call: TRBD2; j_call: TRBJ2-5; clone_size: many; v_call: TRBV10-3; cdr3_nt: TGTGCCATCAGTGAGCCAGGACTAGGCCAAGAGACCCAGTACTTC; cdr3_aa: CAISEPGLGQETQYF
d_call: TRBD1; j_call: TRBJ1-4; clone_size: .; v_call: TRBV2; cdr3_nt: TGTGCCAGCAACAAGGGTCGGGGACAGGGGTTGTCCGAAAAACTGTTTTTT; cdr3_aa: CASNKGRGQGLSEKLFF
d_call: .; j_call: TRBJ2-5; clone_size: .; v_call: TRBV7-2; cdr3_nt: TGTGCCAGCAGCTTACAGGGTCAGGAGGAGACCCAGTACTTC; cdr3_aa: CASSLQGQEETQYF
d_call: .; j_call: TRBJ1-1; clone_size: .; v_call: TRBV27; cdr3_nt: TGTGCCAGCAGGACATCCGGGACGGTGAACACTGAAGCTTTCTTT; cdr3_aa: CASRTSGTVNTEAFF
d_call: TRBD2; j_call: TRBJ2-1; clone_size: few; v_call: TRBV7-2; cdr3_nt: TGTGCCACCACGGGGGGGACTTTCTACAATGAGCAGTTCTTC; cdr3_aa: CATTGGTFYNEQFF
d_call: .; j_call: TRBJ2-3; clone_size: few; v_call: TRBV20-1; cdr3_nt: TGCAGTGCTTCCCCCCTAGTGGGAGATACGCAGTATTTT; cdr3_aa: CSASPLVGDTQYF
d_call: TRBD2; j_call: TRBJ2-1; clone_size: .; v_call: TRBV5-1; cdr3_nt: TGCGCCAGCGTCTCGGGACTAGCGGGGTACAATGAGCAGTTCTTC; cdr3_aa: CASVSGLAGYNEQFF
d_call: TRBD1; j_call: TRBJ1-2; clone_size: .; v_call: TRBV6-1; cdr3_nt: TGTGCCAGCAGTAACAGGGGATCCAGCCCCGGCTACACCTTC; cdr3_aa: CASSNRGSSPGYTF
d_call: .; j_call: TRBJ1-5; clone_size: few; v_call: TRBV20-1; cdr3_nt: TGCAGTGCTACCAAGGGACCGGGAGGTCAGCCCCAGCATTTT; cdr3_aa: CSATKGPGGQPQHF
d_call: .; j_call: TRBJ1-5; clone_size: .; v_call: TRBV9; cdr3_nt: TGTGCCAGCAGCGACGGCCCACAGGTCGGACCCCGCAATCAGCCCCAGCATTTT; cdr3_aa: CASSDGPQVGPRNQPQHF
d_call: .; j_call: TRBJ1-5; clone_size: few; v_call: TRBV6-6; cdr3_nt: TGTGCCAGCAGACGGCTCCAGGTTAGCAATCAGCCCCAGCATTTT; cdr3_aa: CASRRLQVSNQPQHF
d_call: .; j_call: TRBJ2-1; clone_size: .; v_call: TRBV4-2; cdr3_nt: TGTGCCAGCAGCATTTCCGGGTTCAGATCCTACAATGAGCAGTTCTTC; cdr3_aa: CASSISGFRSYNEQFF
d_call: .; j_call: TRBJ1-2; clone_size: many; v_call: TRBV11-2; cdr3_nt: TGTGCCAGCAGCTCGGCCGACAGTGACAACTATGGCTACACCTTC; cdr3_aa: CASSSADSDNYGYTF
d_call: TRBD2; j_call: TRBJ2-3; clone_size: few; v_call: TRBV12-3/TRBV12-4; cdr3_nt: TGTGCCAGCAGTCGCCCTAGCGGGGGGGATACGCAGTATTTT; cdr3_aa: CASSRPSGGDTQYF
d_call: TRBD2; j_call: TRBJ2-3; clone_size: few; v_call: TRBV5-1; cdr3_nt: TGCGCCAGCAGCTGGGGTAACGGGGGGGCGACAGATACGCAGTATTTT; cdr3_aa: CASSWGNGGATDTQYF
d_call: .; j_call: TRBJ1-1; clone_size: few; v_call: TRBV5-8; cdr3_nt: TGTGCCAGCAGCTCTTACAACCCCACTGAAGCTTTCTTT; cdr3_aa: CASSSYNPTEAFF
d_call: .; j_call: TRBJ2-2; clone_size: .; v_call: TRBV6-6; cdr3_nt: TGTGCCAGCAGTGATCACAGGGTTATTGGGGACACCGGGGAGCTGTTTTTT; cdr3_aa: CASSDHRVIGDTGELFF
d_call: .; j_call: TRBJ2-7; clone_size: few; v_call: TRBV4-3; cdr3_nt: TGCGCCAGCAGCCAATTAGGGGGGCGCGAGCAGTACTTC; cdr3_aa: CASSQLGGREQYF
d_call: .; j_call: TRBJ2-5; clone_size: few; v_call: TRBV7-9; cdr3_nt: TGTGCCAGCAGCCAGGGGAGACAGGGACTGTACCAAGAGACCCAGTACTTC; cdr3_aa: CASSQGRQGLYQETQYF
d_call: TRBD1; j_call: TRBJ2-2; clone_size: few; v_call: TRBV12-3/TRBV12-4; cdr3_nt: TGTGCCAGCAGTTGGAACAGGGGTGTTGGTGTGGGGGAGCTGTTTTTT; cdr3_aa: CASSWNRGVGVGELFF
d_call: .; j_call: TRBJ2-3; clone_size: .; v_call: TRBV4-2; cdr3_nt: TGTGCCAGCAGCCAAGGCGGGGGGACTCAGGGGGGCACAGATACGCAGTATTTT; cdr3_aa: CASSQGGGTQGGTDTQYF
d_call: .; j_call: TRBJ2-5; clone_size: few; v_call: TRBV20-1; cdr3_nt: TGCAGTGCCGCAGGGGTGGAGACCCAGTACTTC; cdr3_aa: CSAAGVETQYF
d_call: .; j_call: TRBJ2-1; clone_size: many; v_call: TRBV29-1; cdr3_nt: TGCAGCGTTGGGCCTCGGAGCGATGAGCAGTTCTTC; cdr3_aa: CSVGPRSDEQFF
d_call: TRBD1; j_call: TRBJ2-7; clone_size: many; v_call: TRBV10-3; cdr3_nt: TGTGCCATCAGTTCAACGACAGGGTTCTACGAGCAGTACTTC; cdr3_aa: CAISSTTGFYEQYF
d_call: TRBD1; j_call: TRBJ1-4; clone_size: .; v_call: TRBV4-2; cdr3_nt: TGTGCCAGCAGCCAAGCACAGGGGGCTGCAACTAATGAAAAACTGTTTTTT; cdr3_aa: CASSQAQGAATNEKLFF
d_call: .; j_call: TRBJ2-5; clone_size: many; v_call: TRBV11-2; cdr3_nt: TGTGCCAGCAGCTTACGTGAAGAGACCCAGTACTTC; cdr3_aa: CASSLREETQYF
d_call: .; j_call: TRBJ2-2; clone_size: .; v_call: TRBV4-3; cdr3_nt: TGCGCCAGCAGCCATCCCCCTGGTCAGTCGAACACCGGGGAGCTGTTTTTT; cdr3_aa: CASSHPPGQSNTGELFF
d_call: .; j_call: TRBJ2-6; clone_size: .; v_call: TRBV14; cdr3_nt: TGTGCCAGCAGCCAAGATAGGCGGTTCTCTGGGGCCAACGTCCTGACTTTC; cdr3_aa: CASSQDRRFSGANVLTF
d_call: .; j_call: TRBJ1-2; clone_size: few; v_call: TRBV7-2; cdr3_nt: TGTGCCAGCAGCTTAGCCTTCTCAGGGTCCCATGGCTACACCTTC; cdr3_aa: CASSLAFSGSHGYTF
d_call: TRBD2; j_call: TRBJ2-5; clone_size: .; v_call: TRBV29-1; cdr3_nt: TGCAGCGCTGCTAGCGGGGGAGAGACCCAGTACTTC; cdr3_aa: CSAASGGETQYF